The rows below give T cell receptor beta chains drawn from one sample of a study of T cell responses to AZD1222 COVID-19 vaccine. Clones were sequenced by immunoSEQ multiplex PCR, and TCRdb holds only the in-frame ones, with some missing. The sample lists 150,000 to 200,000 clones; 90% to 95% were seen once. The specimen was peripheral blood, collected 28 days after the second AZD1222 dose. Every receptor here comes from an adult who received the AZD1222 COVID-19 vaccine. Both conserved end residues are part of each CDR3. Each record gives: clone size, D gene, J gene, V gene, CDR3 DNA, CDR3 protein. The D gene is left open where the match is weak. Size is stated for part of the rows, as once, few or many counts, or as a class when the clone is expanded.

size: -
D: -
J: TRBJ1-1
V: TRBV5-4
DNA: TGTGCCAGCAGCTCCTACACTGAAGCTTTCTTT
CDR3: CASSSYTEAFF

size: -
D: -
J: TRBJ1-2
V: TRBV6-6
DNA: TGTGCCAGCAGCCGGGACCGACGATTCTATGGCTACACCTTC
CDR3: CASSRDRRFYGYTF

size: -
D: -
J: TRBJ1-4
V: TRBV2
DNA: TGTGCCAGCAGTGAACTTACCCCGCGACTGTTTTTT
CDR3: CASSELTPRLFF

size: -
D: -
J: TRBJ2-2
V: TRBV5-1
DNA: TGCGCCAGCAGCTTGGGGGTAGGGAAGAACACCGGGGAGCTGTTTTTT
CDR3: CASSLGVGKNTGELFF

size: -
D: TRBD1
J: TRBJ1-3
V: TRBV30
DNA: TGTGCCTGGAGTTTCGGGACAGGTCCAAGCTCTGGAAACACCATATATTTT
CDR3: CAWSFGTGPSSGNTIYF

size: -
D: -
J: TRBJ1-1
V: TRBV29-1
DNA: TGCAGCGTTGGGTTGAAGTTGAACGCTGAAGCTTTCTTT
CDR3: CSVGLKLNAEAFF

size: -
D: -
J: TRBJ2-7
V: TRBV30
DNA: TGTGCCTGGAGTGTATGGCAGCTCTCCTACGAGCAGTACTTC
CDR3: CAWSVWQLSYEQYF

size: -
D: -
J: TRBJ2-7
V: TRBV19
DNA: TGTGCCAGTAGTGGTTTCCAAGGGAATTCCTACGAGCAGTACTTC
CDR3: CASSGFQGNSYEQYF

size: once
D: -
J: TRBJ1-1
V: TRBV12-5
DNA: TGTGCTAGTGGTTTGGTACTTGGTGAAGCTTTCTTT
CDR3: CASGLVLGEAFF

size: few
D: -
J: TRBJ1-1
V: TRBV14
DNA: TGTGCCAGCAGCCAAGGGGGGACTGAAGCTTTCTTT
CDR3: CASSQGGTEAFF

size: -
D: -
J: TRBJ1-5
V: TRBV6-5
DNA: TGTGCCAGCAGTACAGGGTACCAGCCCCAGCATTTT
CDR3: CASSTGYQPQHF

size: -
D: -
J: TRBJ1-1
V: TRBV6-2/TRBV6-3
DNA: TGTGCCAGCAGTTCCAGGGTCGCCACTGAAGCTTTCTTT
CDR3: CASSSRVATEAFF

size: -
D: -
J: TRBJ1-1
V: TRBV18
DNA: TGTGCCAGCTCCCCCCATTTACGGCAGGGCGCCTTCAACACTGAAGCTTTCTTT
CDR3: CASSPHLRQGAFNTEAFF

size: -
D: TRBD1
J: TRBJ1-1
V: TRBV28
DNA: TGTGCCAGCAGTCCGCCGACAGGGCCCACTGAAGCTTTCTTT
CDR3: CASSPPTGPTEAFF

size: -
D: -
J: TRBJ2-7
V: TRBV28
DNA: TGTGCCAGCAGTCGACGGACAGCTACCTACGAGCAGTACTTC
CDR3: CASSRRTATYEQYF

size: -
D: -
J: TRBJ2-2
V: TRBV19
DNA: TGTGCCAGTAGTAGAAGGGGGAACACCGGGGAGCTGTTTTTT
CDR3: CASSRRGNTGELFF

size: -
D: -
J: TRBJ2-7
V: TRBV19
DNA: TGTGCCAGTAGTACCGATCTCAGGGGCTTCGAGCAGTACTTC
CDR3: CASSTDLRGFEQYF

size: -
D: TRBD1
J: TRBJ1-2
V: TRBV27
DNA: TGTGCCAGCAGTTTAAGACAGGGGTACGGCTACACCTTC
CDR3: CASSLRQGYGYTF

size: few
D: TRBD2
J: TRBJ2-1
V: TRBV7-9
DNA: TGTGCCAGCAGCAGACTAGCGGGGGTCGCTGGGGCCGGCGATGAGCAGTTCTTC
CDR3: CASSRLAGVAGAGDEQFF

size: -
D: -
J: TRBJ1-1
V: TRBV7-8
DNA: TGTGCCAGCAGCGCTACCCCTGGGAACACTGAAGCTTTCTTT
CDR3: CASSATPGNTEAFF

size: -
D: -
J: TRBJ1-1
V: TRBV10-3
DNA: TGTGCCATCAGACCGACAGCCGACACTGAAGCTTTCTTT
CDR3: CAIRPTADTEAFF

size: once
D: -
J: TRBJ2-1
V: TRBV12-2
DNA: TGTGCAAGTCGCTTAGCTACAGGGGCTTGTCCTTACAATGAGCAGTTCTTC
CDR3: CASRLATGACPYNEQFF

size: -
D: TRBD1
J: TRBJ1-3
V: TRBV15
DNA: TGTGCCACCAGACAGGGGGCTGGAAACACCATATATTTT
CDR3: CATRQGAGNTIYF

size: -
D: TRBD1
J: TRBJ1-2
V: TRBV12-5
DNA: TGTGCTAGTGGCCTACAGGGGAACTATGGCTACACCTTC
CDR3: CASGLQGNYGYTF

size: -
D: -
J: TRBJ1-1
V: TRBV9
DNA: TGTGCCAGCAGCGGGGCAGGTCGAACTGAAGCTTTCTTT
CDR3: CASSGAGRTEAFF

size: -
D: -
J: TRBJ1-1
V: TRBV6-1
DNA: TGTGCCAGCAGTGAGTCCAGGGGCACTGAAGCTTTCTTT
CDR3: CASSESRGTEAFF

size: -
D: -
J: TRBJ1-1
V: TRBV2
DNA: TGTGCCAGCAGTGCTAGGTCAACCGGCACTGAAGCTTTCTTT
CDR3: CASSARSTGTEAFF

size: -
D: -
J: TRBJ1-5
V: TRBV10-3
DNA: TGTGCCATCACTCGGGACACCAATCAGCCCCAGCATTTT
CDR3: CAITRDTNQPQHF

size: -
D: -
J: TRBJ2-7
V: TRBV19
DNA: TGTGCCAGTAGTCCCCTTCTATACTACGAGCAGTACTTC
CDR3: CASSPLLYYEQYF

size: once
D: -
J: TRBJ2-7
V: TRBV5-1
DNA: TGCGCCAGCAGCTTGGGGGGTAGCGAGCAGTACTTC
CDR3: CASSLGGSEQYF

size: -
D: TRBD2
J: TRBJ2-3
V: TRBV3-1/TRBV3-2
DNA: TGTGCCAGCAGCCAATTTCAGACTAGCGGGGGGCGCACAGATACGCAGTATTTT
CDR3: CASSQFQTSGGRTDTQYF

size: -
D: -
J: TRBJ2-6
V: TRBV9
DNA: TGTGCCAGCAGCGTATCCTCTGGGGCCAACGTCCTGACTTTC
CDR3: CASSVSSGANVLTF

size: -
D: -
J: TRBJ1-2
V: TRBV7-9
DNA: TGTGCCAGCAGCTTAATTATGTCCATCTATGGCTACACCTTC
CDR3: CASSLIMSIYGYTF

size: -
D: TRBD1
J: TRBJ1-5
V: TRBV19
DNA: TGTGCCAGTAGTATCAGGGACAGTAATCAGCCCCAGCATTTT
CDR3: CASSIRDSNQPQHF

size: -
D: TRBD1
J: TRBJ1-6
V: TRBV5-6
DNA: TGTGCCAGCAGCTTTACAGGGGCTGGGACCCTCCACTTT
CDR3: CASSFTGAGTLHF

size: -
D: -
J: TRBJ1-5
V: TRBV6-5
DNA: TGTGCCAGCAACCGAGGGAGCAATCAGCCCCAGCATTTT
CDR3: CASNRGSNQPQHF

size: once
D: TRBD1
J: TRBJ2-2
V: TRBV9
DNA: TGTGCCAGCACCCCGGGGTGGACAGGCGAAAACACCGGGGAGCTGTTTTTT
CDR3: CASTPGWTGENTGELFF